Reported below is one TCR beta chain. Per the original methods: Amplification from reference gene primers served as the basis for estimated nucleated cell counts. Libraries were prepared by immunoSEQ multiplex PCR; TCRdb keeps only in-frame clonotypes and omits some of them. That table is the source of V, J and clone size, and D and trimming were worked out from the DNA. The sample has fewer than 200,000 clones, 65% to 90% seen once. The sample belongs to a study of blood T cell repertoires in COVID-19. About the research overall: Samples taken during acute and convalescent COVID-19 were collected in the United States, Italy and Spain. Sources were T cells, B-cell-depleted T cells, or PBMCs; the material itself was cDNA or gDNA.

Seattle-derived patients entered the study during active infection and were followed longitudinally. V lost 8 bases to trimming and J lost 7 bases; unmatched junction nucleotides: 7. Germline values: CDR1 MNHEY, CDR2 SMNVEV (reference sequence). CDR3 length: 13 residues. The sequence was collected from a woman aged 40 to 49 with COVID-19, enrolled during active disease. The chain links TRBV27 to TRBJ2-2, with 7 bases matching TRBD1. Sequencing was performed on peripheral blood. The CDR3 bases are TGTGCCAGCCAAGAGGGGGCAGGCGGGGAGCTGTTTTTT. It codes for CASQEGAGGELFF.